This TCR beta chain was obtained from a study of response to subunit inactivated influenza vaccine. Overall study results and limits: Authors suggested each seasonal flu vaccination may recruit only limited numbers of new T cells.

In its sample, this clonotype was seen a few times. The antigen is not known. One entry per CDR3 protein, called by TCRdb with MiXCR from the RT-PCR reads. The sample carries around 490,000 distinct CDR3 sequences, 7.5% to 8.5% recorded once. CDR1 SGDLS and CDR2 YYNGEE come from the germline V gene. V lost 3 bases and J 2 bases, leaving 14 bases between the germline ends. The CDR3 consists of 16 residues. The gene calls are TRBV9 and TRBJ2-2; D may be TRBD1 or TRBD2 (5 bases each). The sequenced sample was PBMCs from blood, obtained less than 30 months after vaccination. This TCR derives from a man between 50 and 69 years old who received an inactivated influenza vaccine. The CDR3 DNA reads TGTGCCAGCAGCGCCACCGGGACGGATAACACCGGGGAGCTGTTTTTT. Protein sequence: CASSATGTDNTGELFF.